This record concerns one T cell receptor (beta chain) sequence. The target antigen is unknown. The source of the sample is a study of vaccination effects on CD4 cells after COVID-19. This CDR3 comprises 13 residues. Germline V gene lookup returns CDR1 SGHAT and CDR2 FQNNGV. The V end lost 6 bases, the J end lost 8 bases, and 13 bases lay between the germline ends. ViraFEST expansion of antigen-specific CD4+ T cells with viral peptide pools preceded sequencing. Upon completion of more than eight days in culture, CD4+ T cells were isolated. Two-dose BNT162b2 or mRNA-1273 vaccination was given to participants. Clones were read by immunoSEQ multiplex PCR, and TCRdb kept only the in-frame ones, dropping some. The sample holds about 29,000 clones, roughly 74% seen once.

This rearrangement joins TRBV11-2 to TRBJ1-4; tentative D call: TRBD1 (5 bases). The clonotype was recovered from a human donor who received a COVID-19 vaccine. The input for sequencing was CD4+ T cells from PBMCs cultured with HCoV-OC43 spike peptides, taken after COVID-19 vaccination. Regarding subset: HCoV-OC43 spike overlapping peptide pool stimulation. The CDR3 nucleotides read TGTGCCAGCAGTGGCGCAGGGCGAGAAAAACTGTTTTTT. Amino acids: CASSGAGREKLFF.